This TCR beta chain was profiled in a study of T cells in Graves' hyperthyroidism and ophthalmopathy. RNA transcripts served as the template for amplifying TCR beta CDR3 regions. First-round RT-PCR targeting the TCR CDR3 was performed with the HTBI primer set. One entry per CDR3 protein results from TCRdb running MiXCR on the multiplex PCR reads. The sample consists of hundreds of thousands of distinct CDR3 sequences, 14% of them appearing once. This clonotype was detected only a few times. This CDR3 spans 16 amino acids. Trimming cost V 1 base and J 7 bases; bases outside gene matches: 11. Germline V gene sequence: CDR1 LGHDT, CDR2 YNNKEL (reference sequence).

The sequencing sample was made of blood. V is TRBV3-1 and J is TRBJ1-2; TRBD1 matches at 8 bases. This receptor was taken from a woman aged 50 to 60 with Graves' ophthalmopathy. The CDR3 DNA reads TGTGCCAGCAGCCAAGGACAGGGGCTCGTTTCCGGTGGCTACACCTTC. This translates into CASSQGQGLVSGGYTF.